The rows below give T cell receptor beta chains drawn from one sample of a study of T cells in Graves' hyperthyroidism and ophthalmopathy. MiXCR, applied by TCRdb to the multiplex PCR reads, yields one record per CDR3 protein. The repertoire holds 300,000 to 400,000 distinct CDR3 sequences, with roughly a fifth as singletons. Sequencing input: blood. Receptors originate from a woman aged 50 to 60 with Graves' hyperthyroidism. CDR3s include the opening cysteine and the closing phenylalanine or tryptophan. The D gene is left open where the match is weak. Size is stated for part of the rows, as once, few or many counts, or as a class when the clone is expanded.

CDR3nt: TGTGCCAGCAAGTCCAGCTATAGCAATCAGCCCCAGCATTTT
CDR3aa: CASKSSYSNQPQHF
j_gene: TRBJ1-5
d_gene: -
abundance: -
v_gene: TRBV2

CDR3nt: TGTGCCTGGAGTGCCCGGGCAATTGAAGCTTTCTTT
CDR3aa: CAWSARAIEAFF
j_gene: TRBJ1-1
d_gene: -
abundance: many
v_gene: TRBV30

CDR3nt: TGTGCCAGCAGTGAAACTTCGGTCTACACTGAAGCTTTCTTT
CDR3aa: CASSETSVYTEAFF
j_gene: TRBJ1-1
d_gene: -
abundance: -
v_gene: TRBV2

CDR3nt: TGTGCCAGCTGTAGACAGGGCTGGAACATTCAGTACTTC
CDR3aa: CASCRQGWNIQYF
j_gene: TRBJ2-4
d_gene: TRBD1
abundance: many
v_gene: TRBV7-6

CDR3nt: TGTGCCAGCAGTTTAGCCGGGACACTGGGGGCCAACGTCCTGACTTTC
CDR3aa: CASSLAGTLGANVLTF
j_gene: TRBJ2-6
d_gene: -
abundance: few
v_gene: TRBV6-1

CDR3nt: TGCAGTGCTACAGCCGAGTGGCAGCCCCAGCATTTT
CDR3aa: CSATAEWQPQHF
j_gene: TRBJ1-5
d_gene: -
abundance: once
v_gene: TRBV20-1

CDR3nt: TGTGCCAGCAGCCAAGATACCAGGGCAGGCTATGGCTACACCTTC
CDR3aa: CASSQDTRAGYGYTF
j_gene: TRBJ1-2
d_gene: -
abundance: few
v_gene: TRBV3-1

CDR3nt: TGTGCCAGCAGCGGACCCAGGGGAAGTGAAAAACTGTTTTTT
CDR3aa: CASSGPRGSEKLFF
j_gene: TRBJ1-4
d_gene: -
abundance: -
v_gene: TRBV7-2

CDR3nt: TGCGCCAGCAGCTTCGACCCTAGCGGGACCCTCTACAATGAGCAGTTCTTC
CDR3aa: CASSFDPSGTLYNEQFF
j_gene: TRBJ2-1
d_gene: TRBD2
abundance: -
v_gene: TRBV5-1

CDR3nt: TGTGCCAGCAGCCTGAGACTGGGGGTGGCTTTCTTT
CDR3aa: CASSLRLGVAFF
j_gene: TRBJ1-1
d_gene: -
abundance: -
v_gene: TRBV3-1

CDR3nt: TGTGCCAGTAGTAGTGACGGTACCTACGAGCAGTACTTC
CDR3aa: CASSSDGTYEQYF
j_gene: TRBJ2-7
d_gene: -
abundance: -
v_gene: TRBV19

CDR3nt: TGTGCCATCAGTGAAGTGGCCGGGGCCTCACCCCTCCACTTT
CDR3aa: CAISEVAGASPLHF
j_gene: TRBJ1-6
d_gene: -
abundance: few
v_gene: TRBV10-3

CDR3nt: TGTGCCGCCACCACAGGTGGGAATCAGCCCCAGCATTTT
CDR3aa: CAATTGGNQPQHF
j_gene: TRBJ1-5
d_gene: -
abundance: -
v_gene: TRBV6-1

CDR3nt: TGCAGCGCTCGAGAGGCTAGGGGTTCCACAGATACGCAGTATTTT
CDR3aa: CSAREARGSTDTQYF
j_gene: TRBJ2-3
d_gene: -
abundance: many
v_gene: TRBV29-1

CDR3nt: TGTGCCATCAGTGAGAGTAACAATGGAAACACCATATATTTT
CDR3aa: CAISESNNGNTIYF
j_gene: TRBJ1-3
d_gene: -
abundance: few
v_gene: TRBV10-3

CDR3nt: TGCAGTGAGGGGATGAACACTGAAGCTTTCTTT
CDR3aa: CSEGMNTEAFF
j_gene: TRBJ1-1
d_gene: -
abundance: many
v_gene: TRBV20-1

CDR3nt: TGTGCCAGCAGTGACTGGGACCTTAGCAATCAGCCCCAGCATTTT
CDR3aa: CASSDWDLSNQPQHF
j_gene: TRBJ1-5
d_gene: -
abundance: -
v_gene: TRBV6-1

CDR3nt: TGCAGCGTTCCCTTGGGAGGAAACACCATATATTTT
CDR3aa: CSVPLGGNTIYF
j_gene: TRBJ1-3
d_gene: -
abundance: -
v_gene: TRBV29-1

CDR3nt: TGTGCCAGCAGGTCGGGACTAGCGGGCACAGATACGCAGTATTTT
CDR3aa: CASRSGLAGTDTQYF
j_gene: TRBJ2-3
d_gene: TRBD2
abundance: many
v_gene: TRBV6-1

CDR3nt: TGTGCCTGGAGTATGGGCGGGGAAAACATTCAGTACTTC
CDR3aa: CAWSMGGENIQYF
j_gene: TRBJ2-4
d_gene: -
abundance: many
v_gene: TRBV30

CDR3nt: TGTGCCAGCAGCTTGCCGGGGCAGCAAGAGACCCAGTACTTC
CDR3aa: CASSLPGQQETQYF
j_gene: TRBJ2-5
d_gene: -
abundance: few
v_gene: TRBV5-6

CDR3nt: TGCGCCAGCAGCAAGGACAGTATCGGGGAGCTGTTTTTT
CDR3aa: CASSKDSIGELFF
j_gene: TRBJ2-2
d_gene: -
abundance: few
v_gene: TRBV5-1

CDR3nt: TGCGCCAGCAGCTTGGTAAGGGGACAGGGGACCTCCAACGTCCTGACTTTC
CDR3aa: CASSLVRGQGTSNVLTF
j_gene: TRBJ2-6
d_gene: TRBD1
abundance: -
v_gene: TRBV5-1